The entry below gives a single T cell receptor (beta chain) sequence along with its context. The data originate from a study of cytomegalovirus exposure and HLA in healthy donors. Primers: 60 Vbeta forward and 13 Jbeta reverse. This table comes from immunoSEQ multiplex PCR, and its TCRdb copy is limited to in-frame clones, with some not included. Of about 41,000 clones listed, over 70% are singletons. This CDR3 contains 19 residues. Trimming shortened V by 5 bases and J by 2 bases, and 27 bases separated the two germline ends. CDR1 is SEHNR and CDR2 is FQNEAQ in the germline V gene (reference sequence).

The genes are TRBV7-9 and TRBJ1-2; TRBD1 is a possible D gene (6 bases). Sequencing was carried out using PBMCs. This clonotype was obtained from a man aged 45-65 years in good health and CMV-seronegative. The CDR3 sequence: CASSPLGYRDPLRNYGYTF. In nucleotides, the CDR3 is TGTGCCAGCAGCCCCCTGGGGTACAGGGACCCTCTAAGGAACTATGGCTACACCTTC.